These 29 T cell receptor beta chains were sequenced from one sample in a study of OX40 agonist ivuxolimab in advanced cancers. Using immunoSEQ multiplex PCR, the repertoire was profiled, and TCRdb retains in-frame clones only, with some absent. The repertoire consists of approximately 73,000 clones, with roughly 89% occurring once and the leading ten covering approximately 2.5%. Sequenced material: CD4+ or CD8+ T cells sorted from blood, taken in a trial of the OX40 agonist ivuxolimab. The receptors derive from an adult with an advanced solid tumor such as melanoma, head and neck, liver or kidney cancer.

The CDR3 DNA is TGTGCCACGACCAGGCGCCAGGGGGTCTACGAGCAGTACTTC. This codes for CATTRRQGVYEQYF. V is TRBV28 and J is TRBJ2-7; 7 nucleotides match TRBD1. Germline V CDR1 and CDR2: MDHEN, SYDVKM. This CDR3 is built from 14 residues. The V and J ends lost 10 bases and 3 bases, in that order; junction bases with no gene match: 12.

The chain joins TRBV6-5 to TRBJ1-2, with TRBD1 identical over 8 bases. V trimming: 5 bases; J trimming: 5 bases; junction bases outside the gene matches: 7. The CDR3 extends over 14 amino acids. Germline lookup yields CDR1 MNHEY and CDR2 SVGAGI. This CDR3 is CASSAPDREYGYTF. CDR3 bases: TGTGCCAGCAGTGCTCCGGACAGGGAGTATGGCTACACCTTC.

The V call is TRBV5-6, the J call TRBJ1-2, with unresolved D. The CDR3 runs 15 residues. The V and J ends lost 4 bases and 4 bases respectively, with 17 bases between them. Germline CDR1 SGHDT, CDR2 YYEEEE. CDR3 nucleotide sequence: TGTGCCAGCAGCCGGACCGCGGCAATGGGCTATGGCTACACCTTC. Its translation is CASSRTAAMGYGYTF.

The V call is TRBV6-5, the J call TRBJ1-1; D unresolved. Per the germline V gene, CDR1 is MNHEY and CDR2 is SVGAGI. Trimming pared 4 bases from V and 1 base from J, leaving 7 bases between. The CDR3 spans 13 residues. CDR3 in DNA: TGTGCCAGCAGTTCGAATACGAACACTGAAGCTTTCTTT. Its protein is CASSSNTNTEAFF.

This clone was detected only once. The chain combines TRBV29-1 with TRBJ2-7; D gene uncertain. Germline V gives CDR1 SQVTM, CDR2 ANQGSEA. The CDR3 runs to 13 residues. Trimming removed 3 bases at V and 2 bases at J, with 11 bases between. CDR3 bases: TGCAGCGTTGATGCAGGCGGTACCTACGAGCAGTACTTC. Protein product: CSVDAGGTYEQYF.

This chain connects TRBV9 to TRBJ2-2, with TRBD2 matching over 10 bases. In germline, CDR1 is SGDLS, CDR2 YYNGEE. This CDR3 comprises 16 residues. Trimming cost V 4 bases and J 5 bases; bases outside gene matches: 8. The CDR3 coding sequence is TGTGCCAGCAGCCCCTCAGCGGGGGGGCAAACCGGGGAGCTGTTTTTT. This codes for CASSPSAGGQTGELFF.

The CDR3 DNA is TGTGCCAGCAGCCAAGACAGGACCTATGGCTACACCTTC. Its translation: CASSQDRTYGYTF. The chain uses TRBV11-1 and TRBJ1-2, with D maybe TRBD1 (6 bases). This CDR3 has 13 amino acids. Germline CDR1 SGHAT, CDR2 FQDESV (reference sequence). Trimming took 5 bases from V and 4 from J, leaving 11 bases between them.

This chain links TRBV5-4 with TRBJ2-3, with 10 bases lining up with TRBD1. CDR3 length: 17 amino acids. Unmatched junction bases numbered 9, after V lost 0 bases and J lost 5 bases. CDR1 and CDR2 from the germline V gene are SGHNT and YYREEE (reference sequence). The CDR3 coding sequence is TGTGCCAGCAGCTTGGCGGACGGGACAGGGGTCCGAGATACGCAGTATTTT. Amino acid sequence: CASSLADGTGVRDTQYF.

V gene TRBV2 combines with J gene TRBJ1-2; TRBD1 matches 9 bases. The trim removed 3 bases at V and 4 bases at J, leaving 0 bases unmatched. The CDR3 has 13 residues. CDR1 SNHLY and CDR2 FYNNEI come from the germline V gene. For the CDR3, the DNA is TGTGCCAGCAGTGAGGGACAGGGCTATGGCTACACCTTC. Residues: CASSEGQGYGYTF. Full variable domain (remainder filled in from reference TRBV2 and TRBJ1-2): EPEVTQTPSHQVTQMGQEVILRCVPISNHLYFYWYRQILGQKVEFLVSFYNNEISEKSEIFDDQFSVERPDGSNFTLKIRSTKLEDSAMYFCASSEGQGYGYTFGSGTRLTVV.

V is TRBV7-9 and J is TRBJ1-1; D remains unclear. The CDR3 is made up of 11 amino acids. Germline values: CDR1 SEHNR, CDR2 FQNEAQ (reference sequence). V was trimmed by 3 bases and J by 7 bases, leaving 6 bases between them. Here the CDR3 DNA reads TGTGCCAGCAGCTTTCCGGGTGAAGCTTTCTTT. As protein: CASSFPGEAFF.

The V gene is TRBV18, the J gene TRBJ1-4; D is unclear. This CDR3 has 15 amino acids. Deletions cut 0 bases from V and 4 bases from J, with 9 bases between. Germline V lookup: CDR1 KGHSH, CDR2 LQKENI. CDR3 sequence reads: CASSPPRQYNEKLFF. DNA of the CDR3: TGTGCCAGCTCACCACCCCGGCAGTATAATGAAAAACTGTTTTTT. Full variable domain (outside the CDR3, taken from reference TRBV18 and TRBJ1-4): NAGVMQNPRHLVRRRGQEARLRCSPMKGHSHVYWYRQLPEEGLKFMVYLQKENIIDESGMPKERFSAEFPKEGPSILRIQQVVRGDSAAYFCASSPPRQYNEKLFFGSGTQLSVL.

The chain links TRBV4-2 to TRBJ2-7; 9 bases align to TRBD1. V lost 2 bases to trimming and J lost 4 bases; unmatched junction nucleotides: 6. The CDR3 has 15 residues. Germline V CDR1 and CDR2: LGHNA, YNFKEQ. CDR3 sequence (DNA): TGTGCCAGCAGCCAAATCAAGGGGACAGGGTACGAGCAGTACTTC. It yields the protein CASSQIKGTGYEQYF.

The chain has TRBV7-3 and TRBJ2-3; D is possibly TRBD2 (5 bases). CDR1 is SGHTA, CDR2 FQGTGA, per germline. The V end was cut by 2 bases, the J end by 2 bases, with 11 bases between. The CDR3 loop spans 15 amino acids. DNA of the CDR3: TGTGCCAGCAGCTTAGCCGGGATGATCACAGATACGCAGTATTTT. Its translation is CASSLAGMITDTQYF. Full variable domain (rest looked up from reference TRBV7-3 and TRBJ2-3): GAGVSQTPSNKVTEKGKYVELRCDPISGHTALYWYRQSLGQGPEFLIYFQGTGAADDSGLPNDRFFAVRPEGSVSTLKIQRTERGDSAVYLCASSLAGMITDTQYFGPGTRLTVL.

The rearrangement joins TRBV28 to TRBJ1-4, with D possibly being TRBD1 (6 bases). This CDR3 contains 16 residues. Trimming took off 4 bases at V and 7 bases at J, with 19 bases between the two ends. In germline, CDR1 is MDHEN, CDR2 SYDVKM. The CDR3 sequence: CASSSPLRGAGEKLFF. The CDR3 DNA reads TGTGCCAGCAGTTCCCCCTTGCGGGGGGCGGGTGAAAAACTGTTTTTT.

This rearrangement joins TRBV2 to TRBJ1-2; 9 bases are a match to TRBD1. This CDR3 spans 16 amino acids. Per the germline V gene, CDR1 is SNHLY and CDR2 is FYNNEI. V lost 2 bases and J lost 4; bases outside the gene matches: 8. The DNA for the CDR3 is TGTGCCAGCAGTGAACCGACAGGGGGGCAAATCTATGGCTACACCTTC. Its translation: CASSEPTGGQIYGYTF.

This clone was seen a single time. The chain recombines TRBV2 with TRBJ2-1, with D hard to call. The ends were cut back, 6 bases at V and 4 bases at J, with 10 bases in the middle. The CDR3 runs 13 residues. CDR1 SNHLY and CDR2 FYNNEI come from the germline V gene. CDR3 coding DNA: TGTGCCAGCAGCTTTAGTGCTTACAATGAGCAGTTCTTC. This sequence encodes CASSFSAYNEQFF.

The V and J genes are TRBV7-2 and TRBJ1-5; D is undetermined. Trimming shortened V by 2 bases and J by 6 bases, and 14 bases separated the two germline ends. Per germline, CDR1 SGHTA and CDR2 FQGNSA. This CDR3 has 15 residues. The chain's CDR3 is CASSLRGGGPQPQHF. The CDR3 DNA reads TGTGCCAGCAGCTTACGAGGAGGAGGCCCTCAGCCCCAGCATTTT.

The rearrangement joins TRBV6-5 to TRBJ2-7; D not certain. In germline, CDR1 is MNHEY, CDR2 SVGAGI. The V gene lost 6 bases and the J gene lost 5 bases, with 8 bases spanning the gap. The CDR3 is 11 residues long. Written as DNA, the CDR3 is TGTGCCAGCAGCTACGACGACGAGCAGTACTTC. It codes for CASSYDDEQYF.

The chain is built from TRBV6-1 and TRBJ1-6, with 9 bases identical to TRBD1. CDR1 is MNHNS, CDR2 SASEGT, per germline. This CDR3 comprises 18 residues. J was trimmed by 6 bases and V by 2 bases; bases with no gene match: 11. CDR3 amino acids: CASSEIGNRGLGNSPLHF. In nucleotides, the CDR3 is TGTGCCAGCAGTGAAATTGGGAACAGGGGGCTTGGTAATTCACCCCTCCACTTT.

The chain links TRBV4-3 to TRBJ1-5; 7 bases line up with TRBD1. Looked up from germline, CDR1 is LGHNA and CDR2 is YSLEER. V lost 2 bases to trimming and J lost 3 bases; unmatched junction nucleotides: 4. This CDR3 contains 15 residues. DNA of the CDR3: TGCGCCAGCAGCCAATGGACAGGAGACAATCAGCCCCAGCATTTT. Protein sequence: CASSQWTGDNQPQHF.

The gene calls are TRBV5-1 and TRBJ1-2; the D gene is possibly TRBD1 (5 bases). The germline CDR1 and CDR2 sequences are SGHRS and YFSETQ. V lost 0 bases and J lost 8, with 20 bases in between. The CDR3 is 16 residues long. The DNA for the CDR3 is TGCGCCAGCAGCTTGGGCGGCAGGGTCGACAAGGGGGGCTACACCTTC. Its protein product is CASSLGGRVDKGGYTF.

The chain links TRBV7-2 to TRBJ1-2; TRBD1 matches at 10 bases. V lost 4 bases to trimming and J lost 2 bases; unmatched junction nucleotides: 7. This CDR3 has 16 residues. The V gene's germline CDR1 is SGHTA and CDR2 FQGNSA. CDR3 amino acids: CASSSGQGGWNYGYTF. CDR3 nucleotides: TGTGCCAGCAGCTCCGGACAGGGGGGGTGGAACTATGGCTACACCTTC. The full variable domain, its missing parts supplied by reference TRBV7-2 and TRBJ1-2, is GAGVSQSPSNKVTEKGKDVELRCDPISGHTALYWYRQSLGQGLEFLIYFQGNSAPDKSGLPSDRFSAERTGGSVSTLTIQRTQQEDSAVYLCASSSGQGGWNYGYTFGSGTRLTVV.

This clone has a single count. The genes are TRBV5-1 and TRBJ2-3; 8 bases fit TRBD2. There are 15 residues in the CDR3. The V gene end was trimmed by 0 bases and the J gene end by 2 bases; junction bases not matched to a gene: 2. The V gene's germline CDR1 is SGHRS and CDR2 YFSETQ. CDR3 residues: CASSLGGGTTDTQYF. CDR3 coding DNA: TGCGCCAGCAGCTTGGGCGGGGGGACCACAGATACGCAGTATTTT.

This CDR3 reads CASKGHPSGELFF. The CDR3 DNA reads as TGTGCCAGCAAGGGGCACCCCTCCGGGGAGCTGTTTTTT. This chain links TRBV27 with TRBJ2-2; TRBD1 might be the D (5 bases). CDR3 length equals 13 residues. Deletions cut 7 bases from V and 6 bases from J, with 12 bases between. The germline V gene encodes CDR1 MNHEY and CDR2 SMNVEV (reference sequence).

This sequence joins TRBV11-3 and TRBJ1-5; the D is unclear. This CDR3 is built from 13 residues. V dropped 5 bases and J dropped 0 bases, with 5 bases sitting between them. Per germline, CDR1 SGHNT and CDR2 YENEEA. The CDR3 here is CASSHYSNQPQHF. CDR3 coding DNA: TGTGCCAGCAGCCATTATAGCAATCAGCCCCAGCATTTT.

V usage is TRBV28 and J usage is TRBJ1-2; perhaps TRBD1 as D (6 bases). CDR3 length equals 14 residues. Germline V lookup: CDR1 MDHEN, CDR2 SYDVKM. The germline V and J ends were trimmed by 4 bases and 8 bases, with 17 bases remaining between them. CDR3 loop: CASSSGAQGSGYTF. The CDR3, as DNA: TGTGCCAGCAGTTCCGGGGCCCAGGGGTCAGGCTACACCTTC.

This chain connects TRBV7-9 to TRBJ2-3; maybe TRBD1 (6 bases). Trimming took off 4 bases at V and 4 bases at J, with 9 bases between the two ends. Germline V gene lookup returns CDR1 SEHNR and CDR2 FQNEAQ (reference sequence). This CDR3 has 13 amino acids. The CDR3 DNA sequence: TGTGCCAGCAGCTCAGCAGGGGCAGATACGCAGTATTTT. Translation: CASSSAGADTQYF.

The table lists this clone with a count of one. This chain links TRBV27 with TRBJ1-1; no clear D. V was clipped by 10 bases and J by 8 bases, with 20 bases between them. Germline V lookup: CDR1 MNHEY, CDR2 SMNVEV (reference sequence). This CDR3 is 13 amino acids long. The CDR3 DNA follows: TGTGCCACCAGGACGACGACCGCGGGGGAAGCTTTCTTT. Amino acids: CATRTTTAGEAFF.

The rearrangement uses TRBV6-4 and TRBJ2-3; possible D gene TRBD2, 5 bases. CDR3 size: 14 residues. Per germline, CDR1 MRHNA and CDR2 SNTAGT. Trimming took 8 bases from V and 4 from J, leaving 16 bases between them. The CDR3 region has the DNA TGTGCCAGCCAACTAGAATTGGGCTCAGATACGCAGTATTTT. Encoded protein: CASQLELGSDTQYF.